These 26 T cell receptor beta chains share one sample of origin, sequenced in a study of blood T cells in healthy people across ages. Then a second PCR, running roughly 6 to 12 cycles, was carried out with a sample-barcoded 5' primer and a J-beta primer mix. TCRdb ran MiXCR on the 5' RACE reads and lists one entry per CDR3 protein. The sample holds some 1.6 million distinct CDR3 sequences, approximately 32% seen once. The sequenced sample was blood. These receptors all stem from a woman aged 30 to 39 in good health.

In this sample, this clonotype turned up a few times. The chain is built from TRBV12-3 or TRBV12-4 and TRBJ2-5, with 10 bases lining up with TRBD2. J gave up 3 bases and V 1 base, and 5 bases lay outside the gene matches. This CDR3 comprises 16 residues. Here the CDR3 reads CASSLGTSGLEETQYF. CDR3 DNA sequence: TGTGCCAGCAGTTTAGGGACTAGCGGACTAGAAGAGACCCAGTACTTC.

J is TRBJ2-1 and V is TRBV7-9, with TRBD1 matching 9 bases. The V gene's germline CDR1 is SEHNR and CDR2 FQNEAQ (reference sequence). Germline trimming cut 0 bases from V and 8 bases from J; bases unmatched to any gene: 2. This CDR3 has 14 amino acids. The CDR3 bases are TGTGCCAGCAGCTTAGCCGGGACAGGGTATGAGCAGTTCTTC. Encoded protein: CASSLAGTGYEQFF.

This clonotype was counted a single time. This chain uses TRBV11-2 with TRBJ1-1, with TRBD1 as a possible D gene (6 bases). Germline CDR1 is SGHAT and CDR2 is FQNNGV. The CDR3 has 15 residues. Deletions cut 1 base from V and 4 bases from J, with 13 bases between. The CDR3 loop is CASSLGDTPGTEAFF. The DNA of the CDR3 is TGTGCCAGCAGCTTAGGGGACACGCCGGGCACTGAAGCTTTCTTT.

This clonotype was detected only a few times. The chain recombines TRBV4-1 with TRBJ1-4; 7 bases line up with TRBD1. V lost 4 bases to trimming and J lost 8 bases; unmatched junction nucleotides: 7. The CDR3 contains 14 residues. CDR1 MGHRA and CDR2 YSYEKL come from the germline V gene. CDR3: CASSLRQGPEKLFF. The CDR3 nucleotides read TGCGCCAGCAGCCTGCGACAGGGCCCCGAAAAACTGTTTTTT.

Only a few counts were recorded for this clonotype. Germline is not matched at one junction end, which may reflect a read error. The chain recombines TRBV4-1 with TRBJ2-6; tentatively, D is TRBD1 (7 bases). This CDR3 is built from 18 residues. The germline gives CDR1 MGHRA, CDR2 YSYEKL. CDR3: CASSQERGTDLGANVLAF. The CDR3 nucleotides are TGCGCCAGCAGCCAAGAACGGGGGACAGACCTTGGGGCCAACGTCCTGGCTTTC.

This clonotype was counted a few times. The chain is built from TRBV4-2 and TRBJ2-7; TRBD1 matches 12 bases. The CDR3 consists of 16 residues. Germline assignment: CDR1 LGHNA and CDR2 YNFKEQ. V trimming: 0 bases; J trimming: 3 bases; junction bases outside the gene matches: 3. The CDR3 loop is CASSQDGTGGGYEQYF. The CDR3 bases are TGTGCCAGCAGCCAAGACGGGACAGGGGGCGGCTACGAGCAGTACTTC.

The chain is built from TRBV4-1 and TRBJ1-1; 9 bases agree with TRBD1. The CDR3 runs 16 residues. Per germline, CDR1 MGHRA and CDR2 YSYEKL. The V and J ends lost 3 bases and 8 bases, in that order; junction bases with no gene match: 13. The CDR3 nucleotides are TGCGCCAGCAGCCAGAACGGACAGGGGCCCGATTCGGAAGCTTTCTTT. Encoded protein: CASSQNGQGPDSEAFF.

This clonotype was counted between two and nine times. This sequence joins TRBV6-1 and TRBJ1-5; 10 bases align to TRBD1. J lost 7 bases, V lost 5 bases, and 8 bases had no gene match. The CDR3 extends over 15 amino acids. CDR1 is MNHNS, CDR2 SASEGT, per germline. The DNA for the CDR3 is TGTGCCAGCAGTTTTCGTGGGACAGGGGACCAGCCCCAGCATTTT. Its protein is CASSFRGTGDQPQHF.

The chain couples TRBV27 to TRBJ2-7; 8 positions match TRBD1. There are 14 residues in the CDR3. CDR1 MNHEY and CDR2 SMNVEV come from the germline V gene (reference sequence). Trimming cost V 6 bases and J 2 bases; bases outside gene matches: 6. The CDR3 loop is CASSPQDRAYEQYF. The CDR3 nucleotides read TGTGCCAGCAGCCCCCAGGACAGGGCCTACGAGCAGTACTTC.

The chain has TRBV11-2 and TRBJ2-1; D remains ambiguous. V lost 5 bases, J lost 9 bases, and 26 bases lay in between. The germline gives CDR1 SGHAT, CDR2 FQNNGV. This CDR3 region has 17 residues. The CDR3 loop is CASSPAQNYNDIGEQFF. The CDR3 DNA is TGTGCCAGCAGCCCAGCCCAGAATTATAATGATATAGGTGAGCAGTTCTTC.

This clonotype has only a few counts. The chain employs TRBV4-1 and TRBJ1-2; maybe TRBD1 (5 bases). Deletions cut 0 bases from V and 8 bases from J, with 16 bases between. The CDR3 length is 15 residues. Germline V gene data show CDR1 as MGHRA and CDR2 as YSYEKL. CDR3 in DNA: TGCGCCAGCAGCCAAGATCGGGGGACGAGGTACGGCTACACCTTC. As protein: CASSQDRGTRYGYTF.

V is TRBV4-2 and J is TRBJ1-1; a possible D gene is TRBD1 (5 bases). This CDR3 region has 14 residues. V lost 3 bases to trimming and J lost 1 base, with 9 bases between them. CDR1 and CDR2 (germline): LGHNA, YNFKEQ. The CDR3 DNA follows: TGTGCCAGCAGCCATCCAGGGTGGAACACTGAAGCTTTCTTT. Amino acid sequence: CASSHPGWNTEAFF.

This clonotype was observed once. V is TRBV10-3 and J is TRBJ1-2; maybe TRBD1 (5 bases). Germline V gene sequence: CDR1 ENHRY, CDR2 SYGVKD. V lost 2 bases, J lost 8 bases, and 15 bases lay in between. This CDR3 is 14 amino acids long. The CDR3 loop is CAISELQGVRGYTF. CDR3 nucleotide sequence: TGTGCCATCAGTGAGCTCCAGGGAGTACGCGGCTACACCTTC.

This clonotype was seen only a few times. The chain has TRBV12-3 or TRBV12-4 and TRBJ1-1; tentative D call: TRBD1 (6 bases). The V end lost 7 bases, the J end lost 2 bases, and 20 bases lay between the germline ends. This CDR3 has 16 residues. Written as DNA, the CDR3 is TGTGCCAGCACCTTAGGGGGAGGCGGCAGAAACACTGAAGCTTTCTTT. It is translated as CASTLGGGGRNTEAFF.

The CDR3 sequence is CASSYNPGLNYGYTF. The CDR3 DNA is TGTGCCAGCAGCTACAATCCGGGGTTAAACTATGGCTACACCTTC. The V and J genes are TRBV9 and TRBJ1-2; D remains ambiguous. V was clipped by 4 bases and J by 2 bases, with 15 bases between them. CDR1 is SGDLS and CDR2 is YYNGEE in the germline V gene. This CDR3 is 15 amino acids long.

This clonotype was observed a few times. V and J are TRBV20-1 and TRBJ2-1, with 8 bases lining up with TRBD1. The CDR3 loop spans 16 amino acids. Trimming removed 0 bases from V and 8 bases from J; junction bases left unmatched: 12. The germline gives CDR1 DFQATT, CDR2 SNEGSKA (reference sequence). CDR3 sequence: CSARETGVDPWDEQFF. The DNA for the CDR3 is TGCAGTGCTAGAGAGACAGGGGTAGACCCTTGGGATGAGCAGTTCTTC.

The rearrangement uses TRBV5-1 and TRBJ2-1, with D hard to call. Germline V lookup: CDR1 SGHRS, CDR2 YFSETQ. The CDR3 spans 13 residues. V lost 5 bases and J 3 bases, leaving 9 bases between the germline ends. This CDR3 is CASRLHHYNEQFF. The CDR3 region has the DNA TGCGCCAGCAGGTTGCATCACTACAATGAGCAGTTCTTC.

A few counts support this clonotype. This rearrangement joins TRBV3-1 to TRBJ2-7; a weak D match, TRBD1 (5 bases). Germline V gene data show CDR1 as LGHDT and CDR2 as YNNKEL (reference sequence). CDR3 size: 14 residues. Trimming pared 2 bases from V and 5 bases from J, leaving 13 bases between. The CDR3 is CASSQMAGPHEQYF. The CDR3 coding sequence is TGTGCCAGCAGCCAAATGGCAGGGCCCCACGAGCAGTACTTC.

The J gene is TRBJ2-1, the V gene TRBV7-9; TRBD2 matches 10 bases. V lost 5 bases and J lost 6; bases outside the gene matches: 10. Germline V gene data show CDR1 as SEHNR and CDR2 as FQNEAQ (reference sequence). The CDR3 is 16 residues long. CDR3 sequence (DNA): TGTGCCAGCAGCGGTCGTTCAGCGGGGGGGACCAATGAGCAGTTCTTC. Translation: CASSGRSAGGTNEQFF.

The DNA of the CDR3 is TGTGCCAGCAGTGATATCAGGGGAGGGACCAATCAGCCCCAGCATTTT. Protein product: CASSDIRGGTNQPQHF. The J gene is TRBJ1-5, the V gene TRBV6-1; D is perhaps TRBD1 (6 bases). Germline CDR1 is MNHNS and CDR2 is SASEGT. V dropped 3 bases and J dropped 3 bases, with 15 bases sitting between them. The CDR3 sequence is 16 residues long.

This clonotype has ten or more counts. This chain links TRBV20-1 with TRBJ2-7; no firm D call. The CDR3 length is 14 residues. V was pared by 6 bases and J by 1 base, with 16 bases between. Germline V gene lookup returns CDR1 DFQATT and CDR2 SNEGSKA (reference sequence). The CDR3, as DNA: TGCAGTGCCCGCCCTCCGGGCAGATCCTACGAGCAGTACTTC. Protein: CSARPPGRSYEQYF.

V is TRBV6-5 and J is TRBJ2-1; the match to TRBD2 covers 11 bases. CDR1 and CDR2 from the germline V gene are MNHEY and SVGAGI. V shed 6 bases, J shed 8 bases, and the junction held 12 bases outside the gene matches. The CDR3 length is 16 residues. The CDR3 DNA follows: TGTGCCAGCAGCCAGAGGGGACTAGCGGTTGGCGATGAGCAGTTCTTC. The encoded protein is CASSQRGLAVGDEQFF.

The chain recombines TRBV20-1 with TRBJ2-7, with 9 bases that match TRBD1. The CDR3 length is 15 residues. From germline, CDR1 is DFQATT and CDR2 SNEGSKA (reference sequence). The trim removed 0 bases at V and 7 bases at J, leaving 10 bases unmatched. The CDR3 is CSARDPEQGAREQYF. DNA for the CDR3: TGCAGTGCTAGAGATCCGGAACAGGGGGCGCGGGAGCAGTACTTC.

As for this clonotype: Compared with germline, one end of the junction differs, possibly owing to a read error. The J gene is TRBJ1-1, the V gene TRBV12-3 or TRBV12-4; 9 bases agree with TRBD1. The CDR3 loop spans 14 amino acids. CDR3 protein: CANSFRTGATEAFF. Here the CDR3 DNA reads TGTGCCAACAGTTTCCGGACAGGGGCGACTGAAGCTTTCTTT.

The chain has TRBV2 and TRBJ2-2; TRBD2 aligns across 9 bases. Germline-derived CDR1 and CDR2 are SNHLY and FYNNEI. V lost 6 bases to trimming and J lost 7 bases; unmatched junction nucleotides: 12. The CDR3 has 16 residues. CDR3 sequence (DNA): TGTGCCAGCAGGGAGAGACTAGCGGAAAAAAGCGGGGAGCTGTTTTTT. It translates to CASRERLAEKSGELFF.

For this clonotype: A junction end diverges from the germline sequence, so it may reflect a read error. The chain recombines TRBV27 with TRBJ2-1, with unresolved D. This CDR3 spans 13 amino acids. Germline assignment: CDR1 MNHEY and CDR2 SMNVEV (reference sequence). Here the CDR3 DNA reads TGTGCCAGCAGTTTAGAAGGCTACAATGAGCGGTTCTTC. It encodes CASSLEGYNERFF.